The sequence of this T cell receptor beta chain was determined in a study of regulatory T cells in long-lasting Graves disease. Both iRepertoire HTBI primers and Arm-PCR of CDR3 regions were used to build the TCR beta libraries. MiXCR, applied by TCRdb to the multiplex PCR reads, yields one record per CDR3 protein. Of roughly 400,000 distinct CDR3 sequences listed, less than 25% were seen once; the top ten hold less than 25%. Time point here: persistent/refractory GD, antithyroid drugs over 5 years with positive TRAb. The authors made the TCR library using RNA they extracted from PBMCs. In its sample, this clonotype was seen a few times. V lost 5 bases to trimming and J lost 4 bases, with 24 bases between them. The CDR3 sequence is 17 residues long. Germline V gives CDR1 SGHAT, CDR2 FQNNGV.

The sequenced sample was peripheral blood mononuclear cells (PBMCs), obtained when the disease was refractory, from a patient treated with antithyroid drugs. The sequence was obtained from a female donor with Graves disease. The chain combines TRBV11-2 with TRBJ2-7, with a weak D call TRBD2 (7 bases). This CDR3 is CASSPQNLGRGGYEQYF. CDR3 sequence (DNA): TGTGCCAGCAGCCCCCAAAATTTGGGGAGGGGGGGATACGAGCAGTACTTC.